Listed here are 28 T cell receptor beta chains from one sample, sequenced in a study of a mutant IDH1 vaccine in newly diagnosed glioma. These TCRs' antigens remain unknown. This sample's time point: week 47, end of study. The vaccine gave 300 ug of a 20-mer mutant IDH1 peptide subcutaneously per dose. TCRdb keeps only in-frame clones here, not all; method: immunoSEQ multiplex PCR. In the table there are about 56,000 clones, 75% of which are singletons. The specimen was PBMCs, collected from a glioma patient whose treatment included an IDH1 peptide vaccine. The receptors come from a man aged 50 to 59 with glioma.

The CDR3 is CASSRRAGREKLFF. In DNA, the CDR3 is TGTGCCAGTAGTAGGCGGGCAGGTCGTGAAAAACTGTTTTTT. The chain carries TRBV19 and TRBJ1-4; D gene uncertain. CDR1 and CDR2 from the germline V gene are LNHDA and SQIVND (reference sequence). The CDR3 loop spans 14 amino acids. Trimming stripped 4 bases from V and 7 bases from J, with 13 bases between.

This clone was picked up one time. V usage is TRBV28 and J usage is TRBJ2-7, with D possibly TRBD1 on 5 matching bases. The V gene's germline CDR1 is MDHEN and CDR2 SYDVKM. The CDR3 loop spans 10 amino acids. Trimming stripped 10 bases from V and 4 bases from J, with 8 bases between. The CDR3 DNA is TGTGCCACCCAGGGTTACGAGCAGTACTTC. The encoded protein is CATQGYEQYF.

CDR3 DNA sequence: TGCGCCAGCAGCTTGGGACCTCTGGGTGGTGGAAACACCATATATTTT. Amino acids: CASSLGPLGGGNTIYF. The chain is built from TRBV5-1 and TRBJ1-3; D is undetermined. Germline CDR1 SGHRS, CDR2 YFSETQ. The CDR3 totals 16 residues. V was clipped by 0 bases and J by 3 bases, with 13 bases between them.

This chain links TRBV5-1 with TRBJ2-1; unclear D gene. Germline assignment: CDR1 SGHRS and CDR2 YFSETQ. The CDR3 runs 12 residues. V was shortened by 0 bases and J by 8 bases, with 6 bases between the two germline ends. CDR3 protein: CASSLVDHEQFF. Written as DNA, the CDR3 is TGCGCCAGCAGCTTGGTCGATCATGAGCAGTTCTTC.

This clone was counted once. V usage is TRBV2 and J usage is TRBJ1-5; D gene ambiguous. Trimming took 6 bases from V and 7 from J, leaving 19 bases between them. Germline V gene sequence: CDR1 SNHLY, CDR2 FYNNEI. This CDR3 is built from 15 residues. The CDR3 loop is CASSKETAPSQPQHF. For the CDR3, the DNA is TGTGCCAGCAGCAAGGAAACCGCTCCGTCGCAGCCCCAGCATTTT. Full variable domain (remainder filled in from reference TRBV2 and TRBJ1-5): EPEVTQTPSHQVTQMGQEVILRCVPISNHLYFYWYRQILGQKVEFLVSFYNNEISEKSEIFDDQFSVERPDGSNFTLKIRSTKLEDSAMYFCASSKETAPSQPQHFGDGTRLSIL.

This clone was seen more than once but under ten times. The chain combines TRBV19 with TRBJ2-5; tentatively, D is TRBD2 (6 bases). Germline V CDR1 and CDR2: LNHDA, SQIVND (reference sequence). CDR3 length: 15 amino acids. V was cut by 1 base and J by 4 bases, with 13 bases left in between. CDR3 sequence: CASSIGVGGGETQYF. CDR3 nucleotides: TGTGCCAGTAGTATAGGGGTCGGGGGAGGAGAGACCCAGTACTTC.

The chain is built from TRBV6-8 and TRBJ2-4; D is undetermined. The germline V and J ends were trimmed by 6 bases and 2 bases, with 2 bases remaining between them. Germline CDR1 reads MNHGY; CDR2 reads SAAAGT. The CDR3 has 11 residues. The chain's CDR3 is CASRPKNIQYF. DNA for the CDR3: TGTGCCAGCAGACCCAAAAACATTCAGTACTTC.

Here the CDR3 reads CASSSPGQGPQETQYF. Written as DNA, the CDR3 is TGTGCCAGCAGCTCTCCGGGGCAGGGGCCTCAAGAGACCCAGTACTTC. The V and J genes are TRBV5-4 and TRBJ2-5, with D possibly TRBD1 on 6 matching bases. The germline V gene encodes CDR1 SGHNT and CDR2 YYREEE (reference sequence). The CDR3 spans 16 residues. V gave up 3 bases and J gave up 2 bases, with 17 bases separating them.

The rearrangement links TRBV25-1 to TRBJ2-5; D is possibly TRBD1 (5 bases). The CDR3 runs to 15 residues. V was trimmed by 5 bases and J by 0 bases, leaving 13 bases between them. In germline, CDR1 is MGHDK, CDR2 SYGVNS. Written as DNA, the CDR3 is TGTGCCAGCAGTCTGGACACTGGGTACCAAGAGACCCAGTACTTC. This gives the protein CASSLDTGYQETQYF.

The rearrangement links TRBV6-1 to TRBJ2-3, with D unresolved. Trimming stripped 7 bases from V and 6 bases from J, with 11 bases between. The CDR3 is 12 residues long. CDR1 and CDR2 from the germline V gene are MNHNS and SASEGT. In nucleotides, the CDR3 is TGTGCCAGCACTCCCTCGCGGGATACGCAGTATTTT. This codes for CASTPSRDTQYF.

This clone was detected only a few times. The chain combines TRBV6-5 with TRBJ1-1, with D hard to call. Trimming left V 6 bases short and J 10 bases short, with 18 bases between. The CDR3 covers 13 residues. The germline gives CDR1 MNHEY, CDR2 SVGAGI. The chain's CDR3 is CASSRGEEVGAFF. DNA of the CDR3: TGTGCCAGCAGCCGCGGGGAGGAGGTCGGAGCTTTCTTT.

This chain uses TRBV7-9 with TRBJ2-5, with unresolved D. Germline V gene lookup returns CDR1 SEHNR and CDR2 FQNEAQ (reference sequence). Deletions cut 2 bases from V and 5 bases from J, with 9 bases between. The CDR3 runs 13 residues. The CDR3 nucleotides are TGTGCCAGCAGCTTAACGCAGGCGGAGACCCAGTACTTC. It yields the protein CASSLTQAETQYF.

The rearrangement joins TRBV5-1 to TRBJ2-2; D remains ambiguous. Looked up from germline, CDR1 is SGHRS and CDR2 is YFSETQ. The CDR3 is made up of 12 amino acids. Trimming took off 4 bases at V and 2 bases at J, with 3 bases between the two ends. The CDR3 region is CASSRNTGELFF. The CDR3, as DNA: TGCGCCAGCAGCCGAAACACCGGGGAGCTGTTTTTT.

The V and J genes are TRBV4-2 and TRBJ1-3; TRBD1 might be the D (5 bases). CDR1 is LGHNA, CDR2 YNFKEQ, per germline. CDR3 length equals 18 residues. V lost 4 bases, J lost 0 bases, and 19 bases lay in between. CDR3 residues: CASSRESPSGTSGNTIYF. CDR3 sequence (DNA): TGTGCCAGCAGCCGAGAATCTCCTTCCGGGACCTCTGGAAACACCATATATTTT.

The chain combines TRBV30 with TRBJ1-5; tentatively, D is TRBD1 (6 bases). The CDR3 is 16 residues long. V lost 1 base, J lost 2 bases, and 15 bases lay in between. Germline-derived CDR1 and CDR2 are GTSNPN and SVGIG (reference sequence). The DNA for the CDR3 is TGTGCCTGGAGTGGGGGGCCCCCACAGGGCAATCAGCCCCAGCATTTT. Translation: CAWSGGPPQGNQPQHF.

The genes are TRBV5-5 and TRBJ2-5; D tentatively reads TRBD1 or TRBD2 (7 bases each). Per the germline V gene, CDR1 is SGHKS and CDR2 is YYEKEE (reference sequence). V was shortened by 3 bases and J by 2 bases, with 14 bases between the two germline ends. This CDR3 has 15 amino acids. This chain's CDR3 is CASSSQGGRQETQYF. In DNA, the CDR3 is TGTGCCAGCAGCTCCCAGGGGGGGCGGCAAGAGACCCAGTACTTC.

The V call is TRBV2, the J call TRBJ1-5, with 9 bases aligning to TRBD1. This CDR3 spans 20 amino acids. V dropped 3 bases and J dropped 0; count of bases not matched to a gene: 15. Germline V gene sequence: CDR1 SNHLY, CDR2 FYNNEI. The DNA of the CDR3 is TGTGCCAGCAGTGACCCTGGACAGGGGCAACACGCCTATAGCAATCAGCCCCAGCATTTT. It encodes CASSDPGQGQHAYSNQPQHF.

The chain has TRBV5-4 and TRBJ1-1; D is unclear. The CDR3 is 13 amino acids. Trimming left V 5 bases short and J 1 base short, with 9 bases between. CDR1 is SGHNT, CDR2 YYREEE, per germline (reference sequence). The CDR3 DNA is TGTGCCAGCAGGGGCTCGGGGAACACTGAAGCTTTCTTT. Translated: CASRGSGNTEAFF.

V is TRBV29-1 and J is TRBJ2-1, with 11 bases identical to TRBD2. The junction had 11 bases not matched to a gene; V was cut back by 6 bases and J by 10 bases. Germline V gene sequence: CDR1 SQVTM, CDR2 ANQGSEA. CDR3 length equals 14 residues. This CDR3 reads CSVSTSGAAGEQFF. The CDR3 region has the DNA TGCAGCGTGTCGACTAGCGGGGCGGCGGGAGAGCAGTTCTTC.

This CDR3 reads CASSLVGYNEQFF. The CDR3 region has the DNA TGTGCCAGCAGTCTGGTGGGGTACAATGAGCAGTTCTTC. This sequence joins TRBV6-5 and TRBJ2-1; D ambiguous. The CDR3 runs to 13 residues. CDR1 and CDR2 from the germline V gene are MNHEY and SVGAGI. Deletions cut 5 bases from V and 4 bases from J, with 9 bases between.

Only a few counts were recorded for this clone. V and J are TRBV19 and TRBJ1-1, with D possibly matching TRBD1 (5 bases). CDR3 length equals 14 residues. Trimming removed 5 bases at V and 0 bases at J, with 10 bases between. Germline CDR1 and CDR2: LNHDA and SQIVND (reference sequence). The CDR3 coding sequence is TGTGCCAGTAGTCGTACAGGTTTGAACACTGAAGCTTTCTTT. Amino acids: CASSRTGLNTEAFF.

This clone appeared once. V and J are TRBV5-1 and TRBJ1-1; D perhaps matches TRBD1 (5 bases). Deletions cut 0 bases from V and 3 bases from J, with 12 bases between. Germline assignment: CDR1 SGHRS and CDR2 YFSETQ. This CDR3 spans 15 amino acids. In DNA, the CDR3 is TGCGCCAGCAGCTTGGAAGGGGTTTCGGACACTGAAGCTTTCTTT. This gives the protein CASSLEGVSDTEAFF.

The V gene is TRBV19, the J gene TRBJ2-3, with D perhaps TRBD2 (5 bases). Germline V gene data show CDR1 as LNHDA and CDR2 as SQIVND (reference sequence). The germline V and J ends were trimmed by 6 bases and 1 base, with 17 bases remaining between them. The CDR3 loop spans 16 amino acids. The CDR3 spells CASSDPRGYGTDTQYF. Written as DNA, the CDR3 is TGTGCCAGTAGCGATCCACGGGGTTATGGCACAGATACGCAGTATTTT. Full variable domain (outside the CDR3, taken from reference TRBV19 and TRBJ2-3): DGGITQSPKYLFRKEGQNVTLSCEQNLNHDAMYWYRQDPGQGLRLIYYSQIVNDFQKGDIAEGYSVSREKKESFPLTVTSAQKNPTAFYLCASSDPRGYGTDTQYFGPGTRLTVL.

This rearrangement joins TRBV10-3 to TRBJ1-2; D possibly corresponds to TRBD1 (6 bases). V lost 10 bases, J lost 0 bases, and 18 bases lay in between. Germline-derived CDR1 and CDR2 are ENHRY and SYGVKD. The CDR3 totals 15 residues. The CDR3 here is CATTGTPTTNYGYTF. CDR3 DNA sequence: TGTGCCACGACTGGGACACCCACCACTAACTATGGCTACACCTTC.

V is TRBV4-3 and J is TRBJ2-7, with TRBD1 as a possible D gene (5 bases). Trimming shortened V by 0 bases and J by 5 bases, and 14 bases separated the two germline ends. The CDR3 runs 15 residues. Germline CDR1 and CDR2: LGHNA and YSLEER. The CDR3 reads CASSQDRVRANEQYF. CDR3 in DNA: TGCGCCAGCAGCCAAGATCGGGTCAGGGCCAACGAGCAGTACTTC.

V and J are TRBV30 and TRBJ2-5; TRBD1 matches 7 bases. There are 15 residues in the CDR3. Germline V gives CDR1 GTSNPN, CDR2 SVGIG (reference sequence). Unmatched junction bases numbered 6, after V lost 0 bases and J lost 2 bases. The CDR3 loop is CAWSVDRQLQETQYF. CDR3 in DNA: TGTGCCTGGAGTGTGGACAGGCAGCTTCAAGAGACCCAGTACTTC.

The V gene is TRBV7-6, the J gene TRBJ1-4; D may be TRBD1 (6 bases). Germline lookup yields CDR1 SGHVS and CDR2 FNYEAQ. This CDR3 comprises 16 residues. Trimming took off 1 base at V and 5 bases at J, with 14 bases between the two ends. The CDR3 coding sequence is TGTGCCAGCAGCTTAGAACCGGGACACCTAAATGAAAAACTGTTTTTT. It specifies CASSLEPGHLNEKLFF. Full variable domain (missing parts from reference TRBV7-6 and TRBJ1-4): GAGVSQSPRYKVTKRGQDVALRCDPISGHVSLYWYRQALGQGPEFLTYFNYEAQQDKSGLPNDRFSAERPEGSISTLTIQRTEQRDSAMYRCASSLEPGHLNEKLFFGSGTQLSVL.

The chain joins TRBV10-3 to TRBJ1-1; D might be TRBD1 (5 bases). Trimming took off 9 bases at V and 4 bases at J, with 15 bases between the two ends. The CDR3 is 13 amino acids. The germline CDR1 and CDR2 sequences are ENHRY and SYGVKD. This chain's CDR3 is CAMRRGAGTEAFF. The CDR3 coding sequence is TGTGCCATGAGGAGGGGTGCCGGCACTGAAGCTTTCTTT.